This TCR beta chain comes out of a study of blood T cells in healthy people across ages. Study-wide context: Template switching recovered approximately one barcoded beta molecule for every two T cells.

The sample holds many counts of this clonotype. The CDR3 consists of 11 residues. Germline V gene data show CDR1 as SEHNR and CDR2 as FQNEAQ (reference sequence). Through a sample-barcoded 5' primer and a J-beta primer mix, a second PCR was run for 7 to 11 cycles. Using its own MiXCR run on the 5' RACE reads, TCRdb lists one record per CDR3 protein. Found here are around 500,000 distinct CDR3 sequences, roughly a quarter of them singletons; the top ten hold approximately 3.7%. Every participating donor contributed about 10 milliliters of peripheral blood through a draw. The same data also contributed to another study, on T cells of mothers and their children. That work adds: In related and unrelated pairs alike, thymic selection shapes TCR recombination output, with inherited differences minor.

The chain is built from TRBV7-9 and TRBJ2-5; D may be TRBD1 or TRBD2 (5 bases each). The tail of the sequence fits TRBJ2-1 better, so the J call may be wrong. The sequencing input was blood. The sequence derives from a boy aged 2 to 9 in good health. The CDR3 nucleotides are TGTGCCAGCAGCACGAGGGGTGAGCAGTTCTTC. Its protein is CASSTRGEQFF.